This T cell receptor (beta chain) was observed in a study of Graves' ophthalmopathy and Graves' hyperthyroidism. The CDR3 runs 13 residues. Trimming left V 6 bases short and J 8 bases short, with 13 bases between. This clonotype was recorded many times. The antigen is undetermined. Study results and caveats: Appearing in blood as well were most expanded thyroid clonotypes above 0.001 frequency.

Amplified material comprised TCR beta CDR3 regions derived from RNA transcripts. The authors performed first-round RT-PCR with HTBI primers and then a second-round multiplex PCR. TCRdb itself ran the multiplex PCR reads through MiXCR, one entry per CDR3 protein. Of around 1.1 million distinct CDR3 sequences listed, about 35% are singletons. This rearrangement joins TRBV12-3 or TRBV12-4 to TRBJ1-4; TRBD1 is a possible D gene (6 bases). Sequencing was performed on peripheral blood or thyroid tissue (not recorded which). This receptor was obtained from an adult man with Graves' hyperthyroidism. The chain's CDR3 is CASSPDREEKLFF. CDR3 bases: TGTGCCAGCAGCCCGGACAGAGAGGAAAAACTGTTTTTT.